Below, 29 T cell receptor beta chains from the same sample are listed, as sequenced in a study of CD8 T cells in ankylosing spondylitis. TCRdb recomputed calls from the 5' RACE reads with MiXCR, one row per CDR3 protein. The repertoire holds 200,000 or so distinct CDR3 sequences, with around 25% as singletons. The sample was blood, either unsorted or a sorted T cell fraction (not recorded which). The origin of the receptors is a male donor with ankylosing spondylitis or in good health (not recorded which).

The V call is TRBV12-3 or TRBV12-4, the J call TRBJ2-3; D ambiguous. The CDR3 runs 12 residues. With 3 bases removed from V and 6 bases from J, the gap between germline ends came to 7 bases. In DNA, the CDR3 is TGTGCCAGCAGTTTTTTCGGGGATACGCAGTATTTT. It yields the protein CASSFFGDTQYF.

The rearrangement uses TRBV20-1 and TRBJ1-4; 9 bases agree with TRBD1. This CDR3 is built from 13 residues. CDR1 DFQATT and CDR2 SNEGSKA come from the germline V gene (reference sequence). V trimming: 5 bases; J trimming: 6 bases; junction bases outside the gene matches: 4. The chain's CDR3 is CSAETGGDEKLFF. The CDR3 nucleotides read TGCAGTGCTGAGACAGGGGGTGATGAAAAACTGTTTTTT.

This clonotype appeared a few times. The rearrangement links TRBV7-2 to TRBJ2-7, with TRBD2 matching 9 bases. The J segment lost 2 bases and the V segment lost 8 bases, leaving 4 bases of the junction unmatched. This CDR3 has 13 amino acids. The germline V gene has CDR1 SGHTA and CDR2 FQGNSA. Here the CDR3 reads CASGSGGPYEQYF. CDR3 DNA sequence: TGTGCCAGCGGTAGCGGGGGCCCCTACGAGCAGTACTTC.

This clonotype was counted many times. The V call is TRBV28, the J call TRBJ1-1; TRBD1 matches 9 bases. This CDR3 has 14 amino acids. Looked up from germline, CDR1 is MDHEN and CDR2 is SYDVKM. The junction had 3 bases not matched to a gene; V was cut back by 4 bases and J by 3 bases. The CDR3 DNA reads TGTGCCAGCAGTTCCACAGGGGGCTACACTGAAGCTTTCTTT. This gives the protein CASSSTGGYTEAFF.

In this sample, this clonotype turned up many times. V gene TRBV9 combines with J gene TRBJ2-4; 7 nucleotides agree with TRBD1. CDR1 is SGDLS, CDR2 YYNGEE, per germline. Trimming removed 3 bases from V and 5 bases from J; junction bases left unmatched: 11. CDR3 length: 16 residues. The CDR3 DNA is TGTGCCAGCAGCGAACCCATTGGACAGGCCCAAAACATTCAGTACTTC. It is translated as CASSEPIGQAQNIQYF.

CDR3 in amino acids: CAISESKETQYF. The CDR3 DNA sequence: TGTGCCATCAGTGAGTCGAAAGAGACCCAGTACTTC. This chain links TRBV10-3 with TRBJ2-5; D call uncertain. Per germline, CDR1 ENHRY and CDR2 SYGVKD. CDR3 size: 12 residues. V lost 0 bases to trimming and J lost 3 bases, with 2 bases between them.

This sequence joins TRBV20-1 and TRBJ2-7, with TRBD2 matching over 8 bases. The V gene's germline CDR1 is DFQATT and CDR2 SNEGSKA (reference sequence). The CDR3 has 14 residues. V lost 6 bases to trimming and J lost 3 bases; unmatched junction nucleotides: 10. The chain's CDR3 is CSAQRGGTYYEQYF. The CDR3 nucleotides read TGCAGTGCCCAACGGGGGGGGACGTACTACGAGCAGTACTTC.

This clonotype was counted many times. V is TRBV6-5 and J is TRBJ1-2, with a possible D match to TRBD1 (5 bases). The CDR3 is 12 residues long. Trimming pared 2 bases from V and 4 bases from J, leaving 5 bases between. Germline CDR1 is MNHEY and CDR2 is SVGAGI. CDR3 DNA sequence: TGTGCCAGCAGTTACGGGGGCTATGGCTACACCTTC. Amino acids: CASSYGGYGYTF.

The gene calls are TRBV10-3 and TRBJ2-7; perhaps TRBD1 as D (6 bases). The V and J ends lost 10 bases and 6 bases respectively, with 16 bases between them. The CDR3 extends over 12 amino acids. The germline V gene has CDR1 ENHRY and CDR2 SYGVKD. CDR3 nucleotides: TGTGCCAGCTGCCGGGACACCGGCGAGCAGTACTTC. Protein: CASCRDTGEQYF.

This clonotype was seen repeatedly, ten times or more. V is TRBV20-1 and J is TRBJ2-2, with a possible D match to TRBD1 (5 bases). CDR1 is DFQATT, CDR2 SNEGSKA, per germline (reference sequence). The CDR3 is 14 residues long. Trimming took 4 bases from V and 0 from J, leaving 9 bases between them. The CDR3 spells CSATDSPNTGELFF. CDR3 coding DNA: TGCAGTGCTACCGACAGTCCGAACACCGGGGAGCTGTTTTTT.

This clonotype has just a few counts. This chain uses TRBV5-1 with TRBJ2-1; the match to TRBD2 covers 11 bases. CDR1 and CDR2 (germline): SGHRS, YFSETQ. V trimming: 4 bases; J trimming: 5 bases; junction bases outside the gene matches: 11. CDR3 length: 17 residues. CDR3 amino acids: CASSGGLADGNNNEQFF. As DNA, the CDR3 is TGCGCCAGCAGCGGGGGACTAGCGGATGGAAATAACAATGAGCAGTTCTTC.

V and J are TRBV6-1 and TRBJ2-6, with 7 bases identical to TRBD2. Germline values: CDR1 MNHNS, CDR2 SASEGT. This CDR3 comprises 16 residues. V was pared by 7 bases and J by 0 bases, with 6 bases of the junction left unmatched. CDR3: CASKGGTSSGANVLTF. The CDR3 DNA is TGTGCCAGCAAGGGAGGGACGAGCTCTGGGGCCAACGTCCTGACTTTC.

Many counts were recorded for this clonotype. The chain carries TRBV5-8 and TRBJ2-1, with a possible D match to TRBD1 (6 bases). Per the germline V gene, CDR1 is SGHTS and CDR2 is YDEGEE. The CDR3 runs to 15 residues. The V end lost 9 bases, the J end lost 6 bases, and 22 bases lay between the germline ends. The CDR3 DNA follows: TGTGCCACCTCACGGTGGGGGCGAGAAATCAATGAGCAGTTCTTC. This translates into CATSRWGREINEQFF.

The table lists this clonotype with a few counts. DNA of the CDR3: TGCAGCGCCCAGTTTCCTGGGGCCAACGTCCTGACTTTC. Its translation is CSAQFPGANVLTF. The V call is TRBV29-1, the J call TRBJ2-6; D is ambiguous. V gave up 7 bases and J gave up 2 bases, with 9 bases separating them. This CDR3 spans 13 amino acids. Germline CDR1 and CDR2: SQVTM and ANQGSEA.

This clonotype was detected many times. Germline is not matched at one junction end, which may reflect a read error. The CDR3 region has the DNA TGTGCTAGCAGCCCTGGGACAGGCGGTAAAGAAAAACTGTTTTTT. The encoded protein is CASSPGTGGKEKLFF. The chain links TRBV7-7 to TRBJ1-4; the match to TRBD1 covers 8 bases. The germline V gene encodes CDR1 SSHAT and CDR2 FNYEAQ (reference sequence). The length of the CDR3 is 15 residues.

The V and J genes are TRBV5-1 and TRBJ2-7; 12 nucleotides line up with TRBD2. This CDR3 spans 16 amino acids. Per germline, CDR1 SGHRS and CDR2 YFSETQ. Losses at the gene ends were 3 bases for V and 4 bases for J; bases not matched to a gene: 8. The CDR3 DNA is TGCGCCAGCAGCTCGGGCGGGACTAGCGGGTTTTACGAGCAGTACTTC. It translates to CASSSGGTSGFYEQYF.

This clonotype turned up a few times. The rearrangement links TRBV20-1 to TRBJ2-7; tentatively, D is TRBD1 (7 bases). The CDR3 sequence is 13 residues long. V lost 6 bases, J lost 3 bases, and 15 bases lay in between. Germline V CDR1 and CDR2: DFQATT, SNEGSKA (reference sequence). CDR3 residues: CSAPRQGGYEQYF. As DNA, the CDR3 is TGCAGTGCCCCACGACAGGGAGGCTACGAGCAGTACTTC.

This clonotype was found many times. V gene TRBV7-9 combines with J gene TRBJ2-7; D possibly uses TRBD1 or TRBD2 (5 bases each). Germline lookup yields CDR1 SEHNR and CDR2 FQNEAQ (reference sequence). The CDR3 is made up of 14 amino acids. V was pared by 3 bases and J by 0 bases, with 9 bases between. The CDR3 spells CASSLIGGSYEQYF. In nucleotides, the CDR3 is TGTGCCAGCAGCTTGATTGGGGGCTCCTACGAGCAGTACTTC.

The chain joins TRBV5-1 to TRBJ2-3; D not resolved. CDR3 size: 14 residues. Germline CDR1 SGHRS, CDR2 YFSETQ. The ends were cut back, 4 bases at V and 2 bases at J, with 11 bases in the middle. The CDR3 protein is CASSARRDTDTQYF. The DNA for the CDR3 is TGCGCCAGCAGCGCACGTAGGGACACAGATACGCAGTATTTT. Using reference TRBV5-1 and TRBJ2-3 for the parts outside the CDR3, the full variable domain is KAGVTQTPRYLIKTRGQQVTLSCSPISGHRSVSWYQQTPGQGLQFLFEYFSETQRNKGNFPGRFSGRQFSNSRSEMNVSTLELGDSALYLCASSARRDTDTQYFGPGTRLTVL.

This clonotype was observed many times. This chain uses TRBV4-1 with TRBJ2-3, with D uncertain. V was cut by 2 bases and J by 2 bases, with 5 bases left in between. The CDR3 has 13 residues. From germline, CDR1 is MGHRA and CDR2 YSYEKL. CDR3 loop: CASSQRSTDTQYF. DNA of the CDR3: TGCGCCAGCAGCCAAAGGTCCACAGATACGCAGTATTTT.

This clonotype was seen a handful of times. CDR3 region: CAISEPPLYEQYF. CDR3 nucleotide sequence: TGTGCCATCAGTGAGCCACCGCTCTACGAGCAGTACTTC. This chain connects TRBV10-3 to TRBJ2-7; D call uncertain. The germline CDR1 and CDR2 sequences are ENHRY and SYGVKD. V was shortened by 2 bases and J by 3 bases, with 8 bases between the two germline ends. This CDR3 has 13 residues.

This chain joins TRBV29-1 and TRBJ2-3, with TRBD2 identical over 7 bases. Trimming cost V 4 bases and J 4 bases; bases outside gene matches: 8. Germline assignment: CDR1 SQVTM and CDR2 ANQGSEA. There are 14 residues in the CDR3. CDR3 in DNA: TGCAGCGTTGGTCGGACTAGTGGGGCAGATACGCAGTATTTT. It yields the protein CSVGRTSGADTQYF.

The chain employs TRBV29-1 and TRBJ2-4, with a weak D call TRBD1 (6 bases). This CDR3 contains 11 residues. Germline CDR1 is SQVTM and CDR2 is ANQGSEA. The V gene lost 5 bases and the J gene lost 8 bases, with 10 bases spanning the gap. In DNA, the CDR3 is TGCAGCGTTTTCTCAGGGGACATTCAGTACTTC. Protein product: CSVFSGDIQYF.

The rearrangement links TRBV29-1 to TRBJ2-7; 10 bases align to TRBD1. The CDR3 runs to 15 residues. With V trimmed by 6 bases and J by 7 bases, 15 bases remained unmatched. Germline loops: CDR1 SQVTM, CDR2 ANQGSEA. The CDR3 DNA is TGCAGCGTAACGTTGGGGGGACAGGGGTACCATGAGCAGTACTTC. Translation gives CSVTLGGQGYHEQYF.

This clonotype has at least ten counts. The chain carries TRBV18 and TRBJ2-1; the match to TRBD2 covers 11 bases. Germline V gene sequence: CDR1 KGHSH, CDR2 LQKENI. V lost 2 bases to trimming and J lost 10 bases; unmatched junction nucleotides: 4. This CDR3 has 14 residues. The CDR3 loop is CASSPSASGREQFF. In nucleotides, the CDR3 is TGTGCCAGCTCACCATCGGCTAGCGGGAGGGAGCAGTTCTTC.

The CDR3 nucleotides are TGTGCCAGCAGCTTGGATAGCGCCGGGGAGCTGTTTTTT. This codes for CASSLDSAGELFF. The chain joins TRBV5-6 to TRBJ2-2, with TRBD2 as a possible D gene (5 bases). V lost 0 bases and J 6 bases, leaving 6 bases between the germline ends. The CDR3 contains 13 residues. From germline, CDR1 is SGHDT and CDR2 YYEEEE.

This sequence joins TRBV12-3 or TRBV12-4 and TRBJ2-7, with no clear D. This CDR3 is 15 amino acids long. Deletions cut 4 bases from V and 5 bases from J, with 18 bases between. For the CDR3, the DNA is TGTGCCAGCAGTTCACGGGTAGTCTCCAAGGACGAGCAGTACTTC. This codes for CASSSRVVSKDEQYF.

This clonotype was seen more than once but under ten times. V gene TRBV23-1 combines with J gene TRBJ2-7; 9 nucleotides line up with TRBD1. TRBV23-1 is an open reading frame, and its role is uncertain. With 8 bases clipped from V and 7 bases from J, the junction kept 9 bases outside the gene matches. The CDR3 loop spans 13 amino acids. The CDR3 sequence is CASARDRAEEQYF. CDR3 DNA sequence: TGCGCCAGCGCAAGGGACAGGGCGGAGGAGCAGTACTTC.

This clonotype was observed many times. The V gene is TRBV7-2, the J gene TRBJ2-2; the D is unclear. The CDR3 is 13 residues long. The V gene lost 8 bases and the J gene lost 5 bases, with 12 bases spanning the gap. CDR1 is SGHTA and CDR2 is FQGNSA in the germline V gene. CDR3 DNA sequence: TGTGCCAGCGCCTTCCGATTAACCGGGGAGCTGTTTTTT. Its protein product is CASAFRLTGELFF.